This record covers a single T cell receptor (beta chain). Its antigen is unknown. The CDR3 has 14 amino acids. The germline V and J ends were trimmed by 5 bases and 15 bases, with 24 bases remaining between them. CDR1 is SGHNT, CDR2 YYREEE, per germline (reference sequence). This sample was included in a study of CD8 T cell repertoires and HIV-1 epitope variants. Study-wide results and limits: Fewer than ten TCR beta clonotypes were antigen-specific, 5 to 7 apparently recognizing autologous or escape variants.

TCRdb's copy holds only in-frame clones and misses some; the assay was immunoSEQ multiplex PCR. This sample has fewer than 7,500 clones, with 66% found just once. This clonotype was obtained from a male donor with HIV. The sample consisted of cultured CD8+ T cells derived from PBMCs. The chain carries TRBV5-4 and TRBJ2-1; D tentatively reads TRBD1 or TRBD2 (7 bases each). The CDR3 sequence is CASRGTASGLPPFF. The CDR3 nucleotides are TGTGCCAGCAGAGGGACAGCTAGCGGTCTACCCCCGTTCTTC.